The 29 T cell receptor beta chains presented below share a single source sample, sequenced in a study of CD8 T cells in Susac syndrome. Random hexamers were used to reverse transcribe the RNA input (roughly 0.5 to 1 ug). TCRdb recomputed calls from the immunoSEQ multiplex PCR reads with MiXCR, one row per CDR3 protein. The sample yields around 300,000 distinct CDR3 sequences, almost 85% seen once. The sequenced material came from CD8+ T cells from PBMCs. These receptors originate from a human donor with multiple sclerosis.

The chain carries TRBV4-1 and TRBJ2-2; no clear D. This CDR3 has 14 amino acids. Germline lookup yields CDR1 MGHRA and CDR2 YSYEKL. V dropped 3 bases and J dropped 1 base, with 6 bases sitting between them. The CDR3 protein is CASSHGKNTGELFF. As DNA, the CDR3 is TGCGCCAGCAGCCATGGGAAGAACACCGGGGAGCTGTTTTTT.

V usage is TRBV4-3 and J usage is TRBJ1-2; no reliable D call. The germline V and J ends were trimmed by 0 bases and 0 bases, with 14 bases remaining between them. Germline V gives CDR1 LGHNA, CDR2 YSLEER. This CDR3 is built from 17 residues. CDR3 sequence: CASSQEDSTATNYGYTF. The CDR3 coding sequence is TGCGCCAGCAGCCAAGAGGACTCCACAGCTACTAACTATGGCTACACCTTC.

J is TRBJ2-1 and V is TRBV12-3 or TRBV12-4, with 7 bases identical to TRBD1. The CDR3 sequence is 16 residues long. V shed 10 bases, J shed 0 bases, and the junction held 12 bases outside the gene matches. The CDR3 DNA reads TGTGCCACCATGAGCCGGACAGGAAGCTCCTACAATGAGCAGTTCTTC. It encodes CATMSRTGSSYNEQFF.

The chain recombines TRBV27 with TRBJ2-5, with D hard to call. CDR1 is MNHEY, CDR2 SMNVEV, per germline (reference sequence). Trimming removed 1 base from V and 0 bases from J, with 9 bases in between. The CDR3 is 15 amino acids. The CDR3 sequence is CASSLYGEYQETQYF. CDR3 in DNA: TGTGCCAGCAGTTTATATGGAGAGTACCAAGAGACCCAGTACTTC.

V gene TRBV6-6 combines with J gene TRBJ1-1; D not certain. Germline loops: CDR1 MNHNY, CDR2 SVGAGI (reference sequence). Trimming removed 7 bases from V and 3 bases from J, with 15 bases in between. There are 14 residues in the CDR3. The CDR3 DNA sequence: TGTGCCAGCAATAGGGCTAAGGACTACACTGAAGCTTTCTTT. Encoded protein: CASNRAKDYTEAFF.

The chain employs TRBV3-1 and TRBJ2-1, with 10 bases lining up with TRBD1. Germline lookup yields CDR1 LGHDT and CDR2 YNNKEL (reference sequence). The CDR3 is 17 amino acids. V lost 3 bases to trimming and J lost 2 bases; unmatched junction nucleotides: 7. The DNA for the CDR3 is TGTGCCAGCAGCCAGGAGGTGACAGGGGGCACCTACAATGAGCAGTTCTTC. Translation gives CASSQEVTGGTYNEQFF.

This clonotype was recorded a few times. V usage is TRBV11-2 and J usage is TRBJ2-7, with D tentatively TRBD2 (6 bases). In germline, CDR1 is SGHAT, CDR2 FQNNGV. V lost 5 bases and J 2 bases, leaving 13 bases between the germline ends. This CDR3 has 14 residues. The CDR3 is CASSVIAAAYEQYF. The CDR3 DNA is TGTGCCAGCAGCGTGATAGCGGCAGCCTACGAGCAGTACTTC.

The genes are TRBV7-9 and TRBJ1-1, with a possible D match to TRBD1 (6 bases). Germline lookup yields CDR1 SEHNR and CDR2 FQNEAQ (reference sequence). The CDR3 is made up of 12 amino acids. The germline V and J ends were trimmed by 8 bases and 0 bases, with 7 bases remaining between them. The CDR3 DNA is TGTGCCAGCCAGGGGCTGAACACTGAAGCTTTCTTT. Translated, it gives CASQGLNTEAFF.

The V gene is TRBV9, the J gene TRBJ2-7, with D tentatively TRBD2 (5 bases). The CDR3 has 14 amino acids. Germline values: CDR1 SGDLS, CDR2 YYNGEE. V lost 0 bases to trimming and J lost 5 bases, with 12 bases between them. DNA of the CDR3: TGTGCCAGCAGCGTAGCGGGATTCGGACACGAGCAGTACTTC. This encodes CASSVAGFGHEQYF.

This sequence joins TRBV7-6 and TRBJ2-3; TRBD1 matches at 8 bases. Germline V gene sequence: CDR1 SGHVS, CDR2 FNYEAQ. This CDR3 is built from 15 residues. J gave up 1 base and V 6 bases, and 6 bases lay outside the gene matches. The CDR3 DNA is TGTGCCAGCAGGGATGACAGGGGTGGCACAGATACGCAGTATTTT. Its translation is CASRDDRGGTDTQYF.

The chain combines TRBV28 with TRBJ2-7; a possible D gene is TRBD1 (6 bases). V was pared by 5 bases and J by 5 bases, with 16 bases between. This CDR3 contains 14 residues. Germline V gives CDR1 MDHEN, CDR2 SYDVKM. The CDR3, as DNA: TGTGCCAGCAGTACAACAGGGTATATAGACGAGCAGTACTTC. Translating it yields CASSTTGYIDEQYF.

The chain employs TRBV27 and TRBJ2-7; possible D gene TRBD2, 5 bases. Germline V CDR1 and CDR2: MNHEY, SMNVEV (reference sequence). Trimming took off 0 bases at V and 7 bases at J, with 7 bases between the two ends. The CDR3 is 12 residues long. The CDR3 nucleotides read TGTGCCAGCAGTTTATCCGGAGGAGAGCAGTACTTC. Translation: CASSLSGGEQYF.

This sequence joins TRBV30 and TRBJ2-3; maybe TRBD2 (6 bases). Germline V lookup: CDR1 GTSNPN, CDR2 SVGIG (reference sequence). The CDR3 length is 15 residues. The V and J ends lost 2 bases and 6 bases respectively, with 18 bases between them. This CDR3 is CAWSTEVAVRDTQYF. Here the CDR3 DNA reads TGTGCCTGGAGTACAGAGGTAGCGGTGAGGGATACGCAGTATTTT.

The chain's CDR3 is CASTPVGSYNEQFF. The CDR3 DNA reads as TGTGCCAGTACCCCCGTTGGCTCCTACAATGAGCAGTTCTTC. The V call is TRBV6-5, the J call TRBJ2-1; D is unresolved. The CDR3 covers 14 residues. Trimming left V 9 bases short and J 0 bases short, with 12 bases between. Germline lookup yields CDR1 MNHEY and CDR2 SVGAGI.

The V and J genes are TRBV11-2 and TRBJ2-7; 14 nucleotides match TRBD2. Germline CDR1 reads SGHAT; CDR2 reads FQNNGV. With 4 bases clipped from V and 5 bases from J, the junction kept 4 bases outside the gene matches. CDR3 size: 15 residues. The CDR3 sequence: CASSSGTSGRDEQYF. In DNA form, the CDR3 reads TGTGCCAGCAGCTCGGGGACTAGCGGGAGAGACGAGCAGTACTTC.

This chain links TRBV27 with TRBJ2-7; 16 nucleotides agree with TRBD2. This CDR3 region has 17 residues. CDR1 is MNHEY, CDR2 SMNVEV, per germline (reference sequence). The trim removed 4 bases at V and 7 bases at J, leaving 10 bases unmatched. CDR3 protein: CASSSPLGLAGGREQYF. CDR3 DNA sequence: TGTGCCAGCAGTTCACCGTTGGGACTAGCGGGAGGGCGGGAGCAGTACTTC.

The genes are TRBV5-6 and TRBJ2-1; tentative D call: TRBD2 (6 bases). V lost 0 bases and J 2 bases, leaving 9 bases between the germline ends. CDR1 and CDR2 from the germline V gene are SGHDT and YYEEEE. The CDR3 has 15 residues. CDR3 nucleotide sequence: TGTGCCAGCAGCTTGGGCCCGGGAGCCTACAATGAGCAGTTCTTC. Amino acid sequence: CASSLGPGAYNEQFF. Filled out from reference TRBV5-6 and TRBJ2-1, the complete variable domain reads DAGVTQSPTHLIKTRGQQVTLRCSPKSGHDTVSWYQQALGQGPQFIFQYYEEEERQRGNFPDRFSGHQFPNYSSELNVNALLLGDSALYLCASSLGPGAYNEQFFGPGTRLTVL.

The chain carries TRBV14 and TRBJ2-1; 9 bases line up with TRBD2. Germline CDR1 is SGHDN and CDR2 is FVKESK. The V gene end was trimmed by 2 bases and the J gene end by 4 bases; junction bases not matched to a gene: 9. The CDR3 sequence is 17 residues long. Written as DNA, the CDR3 is TGTGCCAGCAGCCAACTGGGACGACTAGCGGCATACAATGAGCAGTTCTTC. This codes for CASSQLGRLAAYNEQFF.

The rearrangement links TRBV19 to TRBJ2-1, with 10 bases that match TRBD1. This CDR3 is built from 18 residues. The germline V gene encodes CDR1 LNHDA and CDR2 SQIVND (reference sequence). Unmatched junction bases numbered 6, after V lost 0 bases and J lost 1 base. This CDR3 reads CASSIEPRDRGSYNEQFF. The CDR3 region has the DNA TGTGCCAGTAGTATAGAGCCCCGGGACAGGGGTTCCTACAATGAGCAGTTCTTC.

This clonotype was observed a handful of times. The chain employs TRBV6-2 or TRBV6-3 and TRBJ2-5; 10 positions match TRBD1. With 4 bases clipped from V and 1 base from J, the junction kept 6 bases outside the gene matches. The CDR3 spans 16 residues. CDR1 is MNHEY, CDR2 SVGEGT, per germline. The CDR3 nucleotides are TGTGCCAGCAGTTTACTCTGGGACAGGGGCCAAGAGACCCAGTACTTC. This gives the protein CASSLLWDRGQETQYF.

The chain employs TRBV7-9 and TRBJ2-7; D might be TRBD1 (6 bases). Germline CDR1 SEHNR, CDR2 FQNEAQ (reference sequence). Trimming shortened V by 3 bases and J by 5 bases, and 14 bases separated the two germline ends. The CDR3 runs to 14 residues. CDR3: CASSFRDKVHEQYF. CDR3 in DNA: TGTGCCAGCAGCTTCCGGGACAAGGTGCACGAGCAGTACTTC.

Comment on this clonotype: At one of its ends the junction is not consistent with the germline gene, which may arise from a read error. V gene TRBV28 combines with J gene TRBJ2-1; D may match TRBD1 or TRBD2 (5 bases each). Germline V lookup: CDR1 MDHEN, CDR2 SYDVKM. The CDR3 contains 13 residues. CDR3 region: CASSGDRYNEQLF. The DNA for the CDR3 is TGTGCCAGCAGCGGGGACCGATACAATGAGCAGTTGTTC.

This clonotype was picked up a small number of times. This chain links TRBV7-6 with TRBJ2-4; no clear D. This CDR3 is 16 amino acids long. Between the trimmed V and J ends, which lost 3 bases and 0 bases, there was a span of 12 bases. CDR1 SGHVS and CDR2 FNYEAQ come from the germline V gene. CDR3 nucleotides: TGTGCCAGCAGCTTCGACTCGATTATAGCCAAAAACATTCAGTACTTC. Encoded protein: CASSFDSIIAKNIQYF.

The chain employs TRBV4-2 and TRBJ2-1; D may be TRBD1 or TRBD2 (5 bases each). CDR1 is LGHNA, CDR2 YNFKEQ, per germline. The CDR3 consists of 17 residues. Deletions cut 4 bases from V and 5 bases from J, with 21 bases between. The CDR3 protein is CASSPWGSGAPDNEQFF. In DNA form, the CDR3 reads TGTGCCAGCAGCCCCTGGGGGTCCGGGGCACCGGACAATGAGCAGTTCTTC.

The chain links TRBV6-1 to TRBJ2-7, with D hard to call. The V gene's germline CDR1 is MNHNS and CDR2 SASEGT. V was clipped by 2 bases and J by 2 bases, with 10 bases between them. The CDR3 runs to 14 residues. The CDR3 sequence: CASSEWQDPYEQYF. CDR3 nucleotide sequence: TGTGCCAGCAGTGAATGGCAGGACCCCTACGAGCAGTACTTC.

This clonotype has only one observation. The chain recombines TRBV7-2 with TRBJ2-5; D may be TRBD1 (6 bases). This CDR3 is 14 amino acids long. The germline V and J ends were trimmed by 5 bases and 5 bases, with 15 bases remaining between them. The V gene's germline CDR1 is SGHTA and CDR2 FQGNSA. CDR3 loop: CASSPEQGWETQYF. The DNA for the CDR3 is TGTGCCAGCAGCCCCGAACAGGGTTGGGAGACCCAGTACTTC.

The chain has TRBV7-9 and TRBJ2-1; D unresolved. The CDR3 has 14 residues. The germline CDR1 and CDR2 sequences are SEHNR and FQNEAQ (reference sequence). Trimming took 2 bases from V and 4 from J, leaving 9 bases between them. In DNA form, the CDR3 reads TGTGCCAGCAGCTTACCCGCAGATTACAATGAGCAGTTCTTC. Amino acid sequence: CASSLPADYNEQFF.

The chain employs TRBV15 and TRBJ1-2; D perhaps matches TRBD1 (5 bases). This CDR3 is built from 16 residues. Germline CDR1 reads LNHNV; CDR2 reads YYDKDF (reference sequence). V was cut by 0 bases and J by 5 bases, with 16 bases left in between. The CDR3 loop reads CATSRDLGTSRYGYTF. The CDR3 nucleotides are TGTGCCACCAGCAGAGATCTCGGGACTAGCCGGTATGGCTACACCTTC.

The rearrangement joins TRBV12-3 or TRBV12-4 to TRBJ1-1, with TRBD1 identical over 7 bases. J lost 6 bases, V lost 3 bases, and 7 bases had no gene match. The length of the CDR3 is 14 residues. The CDR3 is CASSFGAGGSEAFF. DNA for the CDR3: TGTGCCAGCAGTTTTGGGGCAGGGGGGTCTGAAGCTTTCTTT.